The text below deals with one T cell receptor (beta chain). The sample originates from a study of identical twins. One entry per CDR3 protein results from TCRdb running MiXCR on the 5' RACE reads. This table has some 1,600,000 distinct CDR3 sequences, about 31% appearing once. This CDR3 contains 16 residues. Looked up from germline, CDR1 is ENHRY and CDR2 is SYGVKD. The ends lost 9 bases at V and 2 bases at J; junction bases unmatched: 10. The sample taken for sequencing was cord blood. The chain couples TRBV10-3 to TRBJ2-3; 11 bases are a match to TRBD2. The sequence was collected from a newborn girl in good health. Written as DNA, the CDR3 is TGTGCCATTCGCCCCTCGACTAGCGGGAACACAGATACGCAGTATTTT. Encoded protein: CAIRPSTSGNTDTQYF.